Shown below are 13 T cell receptor beta chains from a single sample sequenced in a study of T cell repertoires in cytomegalovirus infection. No antigen has been identified for these receptors. TCRdb itself ran the reads through MiXCR, one entry per CDR3 protein. The table has approximately 990,000 distinct CDR3 sequences, approximately 31% seen once; the top ten hold around an eighth. The sample was cultured CD8+ T cells from PBMCs, taken from culture after CMV antigen stimulation. Source of these receptors: a human donor in good health (CMV status not recorded). Some clones in this sample may be carry-over from other donors' samples.

The J gene is TRBJ2-3, the V gene TRBV12-3 or TRBV12-4; D may be TRBD1 or TRBD2 (5 bases each). The V gene lost 3 bases and the J gene lost 0 bases, with 28 bases spanning the gap. The CDR3 is 21 residues long. The CDR3 spells CASSLYRIEARVLRSTDTQYF. For the CDR3, the DNA is TGTGCCAGCAGTTTGTACAGGATAGAGGCGAGGGTATTAAGGAGCACAGATACGCAGTATTTT.

V usage is TRBV28 and J usage is TRBJ2-5; D is perhaps TRBD1 (5 bases). V shed 10 bases and J shed 6 bases, with 18 bases lying between them. The CDR3 extends over 13 amino acids. Germline CDR1 is MDHEN and CDR2 is SYDVKM. CDR3 in amino acids: CATLATVTQTQYF. CDR3 DNA: TGTGCCACCTTGGCGACAGTCACGCAGACCCAGTACTTC.

V and J are TRBV4-2 and TRBJ2-5, with 9 bases aligning to TRBD2. V trimming: 0 bases; J trimming: 4 bases; junction bases outside the gene matches: 3. Germline CDR1 and CDR2: LGHNA and YNFKEQ. There are 15 residues in the CDR3. CDR3 sequence reads: CASSQEGGGAETQYF. CDR3 nucleotides: TGTGCCAGCAGCCAAGAAGGCGGGGGGGCAGAGACCCAGTACTTC.

V and J are TRBV7-9 and TRBJ2-5; either TRBD1 or TRBD2 may fit D (5 bases each). The CDR3 spans 13 residues. The V and J ends lost 7 bases and 3 bases respectively, with 12 bases between them. From germline, CDR1 is SEHNR and CDR2 FQNEAQ (reference sequence). This chain's CDR3 is CASNNGGEETQYF. The CDR3 DNA reads TGTGCCAGCAATAATGGGGGAGAAGAGACCCAGTACTTC.

This clonotype was seen a few times. This chain joins TRBV5-4 and TRBJ2-3; 9 nucleotides line up with TRBD2. This CDR3 is built from 16 residues. V lost 6 bases to trimming and J lost 2 bases; unmatched junction nucleotides: 10. Per germline, CDR1 SGHNT and CDR2 YYREEE (reference sequence). CDR3 sequence: CASTARGGQDTDTQYF. Here the CDR3 DNA reads TGTGCCAGCACCGCGCGGGGGGGCCAGGACACAGATACGCAGTATTTT.

This clonotype was observed many times. This chain joins TRBV28 and TRBJ2-3; 7 nucleotides agree with TRBD1. The CDR3 is made up of 14 amino acids. Germline V gene sequence: CDR1 MDHEN, CDR2 SYDVKM. Trimming at V came to 5 bases and at J to 2 bases, leaving 4 bases not matched to a gene. As DNA, the CDR3 is TGTGCCAGCAGTCGGGACAGCACCACAGATACGCAGTATTTT. Translating gives CASSRDSTTDTQYF.

Concerning this clonotype: Germline and junction disagree at one end, which may indicate a read error. This rearrangement joins TRBV15 to TRBJ2-5, with 9 bases lining up with TRBD2. CDR3 length equals 17 residues. Germline V gene data show CDR1 as LNHNV and CDR2 as YYDKDF (reference sequence). CDR3 amino acids: CATRQGRLAGPQGTQYF. CDR3 bases: TGTGCCACCAGACAGGGGAGGCTAGCGGGGCCACAAGGGACCCAGTACTTC.

At least ten counts were recorded for this clonotype. The chain joins TRBV10-3 to TRBJ2-5; unclear D gene. V gave up 3 bases and J gave up 1 base, with 6 bases separating them. Per germline, CDR1 ENHRY and CDR2 SYGVKD. The CDR3 is made up of 13 amino acids. CDR3 in amino acids: CAISDSAQETQYF. The CDR3 DNA sequence: TGTGCCATCAGTGACTCTGCCCAAGAGACCCAGTACTTC.

J is TRBJ1-3 and V is TRBV4-2; 7 nucleotides align to TRBD1. V lost 4 bases, J lost 2 bases, and 17 bases stayed unmatched. The germline V gene encodes CDR1 LGHNA and CDR2 YNFKEQ. This CDR3 is 19 amino acids long. CDR3 in DNA: TGTGCCAGCAGCCCTACCGGCGGGGACCAAGGGGGCCCTGGAAACACCATATATTTT. As protein: CASSPTGGDQGGPGNTIYF.

The chain employs TRBV18 and TRBJ2-7; 11 nucleotides line up with TRBD1. Per germline, CDR1 KGHSH and CDR2 LQKENI. The CDR3 spans 14 residues. Trimming removed 5 bases from V and 5 bases from J; junction bases left unmatched: 5. CDR3: CASSFGQGANEQYF. Here the CDR3 DNA reads TGTGCCAGCTCATTTGGACAGGGGGCTAACGAGCAGTACTTC.

This clonotype has a handful of counts. The chain carries TRBV6-6 and TRBJ2-7, with 8 nucleotides matching TRBD2. V lost 7 bases to trimming and J lost 1 base; unmatched junction nucleotides: 6. The CDR3 runs to 14 residues. From germline, CDR1 is MNHNY and CDR2 SVGAGI (reference sequence). The CDR3 here is CASKPAGGSYEQYV. The CDR3 DNA follows: TGTGCCAGCAAGCCGGCGGGGGGTTCCTACGAGCAGTACGTC.

The rearrangement links TRBV11-3 to TRBJ2-5; no definite D call. The ends were cut back, 4 bases at V and 4 bases at J, with 7 bases in the middle. CDR1 is SGHNT and CDR2 is YENEEA in the germline V gene. The CDR3 has 12 amino acids. The CDR3 is CASSYPSETQYF. CDR3 DNA sequence: TGTGCCAGCAGCTACCCATCAGAGACCCAGTACTTC.

In this sample, this clonotype turned up a few times. This chain links TRBV7-9 with TRBJ1-1, with 9 nucleotides matching TRBD1. Trimming removed 4 bases from V and 4 bases from J; junction bases left unmatched: 4. This CDR3 is 14 amino acids long. From germline, CDR1 is SEHNR and CDR2 FQNEAQ (reference sequence). The CDR3 loop is CASSSYRGPTEAFF. The CDR3, as DNA: TGTGCCAGCAGCTCGTACAGGGGGCCCACTGAAGCTTTCTTT. Supplemented by reference TRBV7-9 and TRBJ1-1, the full variable domain reads DTGVSQNPRHKITKRGQNVTFRCDPISEHNRLYWYRQTLGQGPEFLTYFQNEAQLEKSRLLSDRFSAERPKGSFSTLEIQRTEQGDSAMYLCASSSYRGPTEAFFGQGTRLTVV.